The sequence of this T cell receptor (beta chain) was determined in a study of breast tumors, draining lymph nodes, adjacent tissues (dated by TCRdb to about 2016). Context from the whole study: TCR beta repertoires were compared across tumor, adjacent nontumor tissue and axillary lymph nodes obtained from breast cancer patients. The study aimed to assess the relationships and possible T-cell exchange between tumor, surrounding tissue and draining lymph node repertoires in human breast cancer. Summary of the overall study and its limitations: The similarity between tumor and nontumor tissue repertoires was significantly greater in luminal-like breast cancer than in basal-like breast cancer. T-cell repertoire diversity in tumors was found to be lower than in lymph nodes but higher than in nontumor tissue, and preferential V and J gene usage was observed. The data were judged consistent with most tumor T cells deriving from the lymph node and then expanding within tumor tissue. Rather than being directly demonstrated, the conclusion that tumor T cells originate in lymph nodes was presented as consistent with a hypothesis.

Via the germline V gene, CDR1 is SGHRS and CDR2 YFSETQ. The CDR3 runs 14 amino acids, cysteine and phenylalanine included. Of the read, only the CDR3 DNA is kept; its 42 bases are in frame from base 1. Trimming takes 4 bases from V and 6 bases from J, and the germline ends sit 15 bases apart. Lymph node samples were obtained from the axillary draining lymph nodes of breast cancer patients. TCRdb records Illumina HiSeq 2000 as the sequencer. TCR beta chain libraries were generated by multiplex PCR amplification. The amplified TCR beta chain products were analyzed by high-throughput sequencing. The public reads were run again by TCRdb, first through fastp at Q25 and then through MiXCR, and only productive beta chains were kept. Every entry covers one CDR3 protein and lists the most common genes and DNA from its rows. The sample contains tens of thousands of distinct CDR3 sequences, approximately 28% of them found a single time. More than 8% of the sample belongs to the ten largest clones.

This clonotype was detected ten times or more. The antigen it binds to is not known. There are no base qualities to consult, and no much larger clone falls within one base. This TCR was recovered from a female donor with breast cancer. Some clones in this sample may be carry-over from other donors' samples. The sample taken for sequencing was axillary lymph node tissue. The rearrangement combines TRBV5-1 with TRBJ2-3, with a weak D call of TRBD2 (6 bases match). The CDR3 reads CASSRDRRGDTQYF. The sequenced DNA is TGCGCCAGCAGCCGGGACCGCCGGGGGGATACGCAGTATTTT. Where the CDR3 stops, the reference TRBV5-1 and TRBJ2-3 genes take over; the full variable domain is KAGVTQTPRYLIKTRGQQVTLSCSPISGHRSVSWYQQTPGQGLQFLFEYFSETQRNKGNFPGRFSGRQFSNSRSEMNVSTLELGDSALYLCASSRDRRGDTQYFGPGTRLTVL.